This T cell receptor (beta chain) derives from a study of Graves' ophthalmopathy and Graves' hyperthyroidism. Study outcomes and limitations: Detected in blood as well were most expanded thyroid clonotypes with frequency above 0.001.

Ophthalmopathy cases showed moderate-to-severe activity, scoring CAS ≥3 and NOSPECS ≥4, with duration under 3 months. RNA served as the template for amplifying TCR beta CDR3 regions. Second-round multiplex PCR came after a first-round RT-PCR that employed HTBI primers. TCRdb passed the multiplex PCR reads through MiXCR, listing each CDR3 protein once. The data show around 660,000 distinct CDR3 sequences, over 40% seen once. Notes on this clonotype: Antigen unknown.

Sequenced sample: peripheral blood. The sequence was obtained from an adult man with Graves' ophthalmopathy.

CDR3 in amino acids: CASRPFRSTDTQYF. CDR3 bases: TGTGCCAGTAGGCCGTTCAGGAGCACAGATACGCAGTATTTT. The chain recombines TRBV19 with TRBJ2-3; no clear D. Trimming removed 6 bases at V and 0 bases at J, with 10 bases between. The CDR3 contains 14 residues. From germline, CDR1 is LNHDA and CDR2 SQIVND (reference sequence).